This T cell receptor beta chain was sequenced for a study of control samples from healthy donors and cancer patients. Sequenced by immunoSEQ multiplex PCR; TCRdb stores in-frame clones only, minus some. The repertoire includes fewer than 90,000 clones, roughly 89% of them detected once, and over 1.5% sits in the top ten. This CDR3 region has 16 residues. Germline CDR1 SGHDT, CDR2 YYEEEE. With V trimmed by 0 bases and J by 7 bases, 6 bases remained unmatched. This receptor was obtained from an older woman with head and neck cancer. The rearrangement links TRBV5-6 to TRBJ2-3, with TRBD2 matching over 12 bases. Source material: PBMCs. The CDR3 sequence: CASSLGLAGEGYTQYF. The DNA of the CDR3 is TGTGCCAGCAGCTTGGGACTAGCGGGAGAGGGGTATACGCAGTATTTT.